This T cell receptor (beta chain) came from a study of cytomegalovirus exposure and HLA in healthy donors. As to this clone: The antigen is not known.

Trimming cost V 5 bases and J 4 bases, with 11 bases left between them. CDR3 length: 13 amino acids. The V gene's germline CDR1 is MNHEY and CDR2 SVGAGI. PCR used 60 Vbeta primers and 13 Jbeta primers. Sequenced by immunoSEQ multiplex PCR; TCRdb stores in-frame clones only, minus some. The sample comprises approximately 97,000 clones, over 75% of which are singletons, and 4.5% to 5.5% rests with the top ten. Notes on the study in general: Sequences of the TCR beta chain were said to predict the HLA-A and HLA-B alleles of most subjects accurately. A later analysis showed TCR association rates differing by HLA locus, peaking at DRB1 and lowest at HLA-C. For most TCR beta V segments, an earlier analysis put the productive rate at about 87% or about 30% of the time.

The receptor comes from a man aged 35-49 years in good health and CMV-seropositive. Sequencing was carried out using PBMCs. The chain couples TRBV6-5 to TRBJ1-1, with D perhaps TRBD1 (6 bases). The CDR3 here is CASSRTGITEAFF. Written as DNA, the CDR3 is TGTGCCAGCAGTCGTACAGGGATCACTGAAGCTTTCTTT.